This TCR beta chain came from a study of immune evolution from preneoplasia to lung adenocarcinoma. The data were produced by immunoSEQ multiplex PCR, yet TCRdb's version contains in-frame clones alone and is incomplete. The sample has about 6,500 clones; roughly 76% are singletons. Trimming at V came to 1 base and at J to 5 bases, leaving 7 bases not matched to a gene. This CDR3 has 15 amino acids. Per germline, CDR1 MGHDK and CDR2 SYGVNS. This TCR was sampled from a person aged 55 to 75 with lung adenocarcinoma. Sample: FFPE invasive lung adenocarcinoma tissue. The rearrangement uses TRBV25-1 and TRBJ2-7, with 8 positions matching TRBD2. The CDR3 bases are TGTGCCAGCAGTGAATTGGAGCGGGAGTCCCACGAGCAGTACTTC. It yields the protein CASSELERESHEQYF.